This T cell receptor (beta chain) was profiled in a study of human T cells and chemical hapten exposure. Study at large: Small discrepancies in pooled library volume mainly accounted for the varying TCR yields per sample.

Findings and caveats of the study: Sensitizing to DPC left TCRs with a frequency above 1 in 1000 unaltered.

The library put unique molecular identifiers onto individual cDNA molecules. Per the original data handling: Individual samples carried between roughly 23,224 and 700,000 TCRs, with some 100,000 as the median. Each CDR3 protein gets one entry after TCRdb re-called the 5' RACE reads with MiXCR. The V and J calls and clone size come from TCRdb's table, not from the authors' own analysis. This sample carries 110,000 or so distinct CDR3 sequences, around 20% of them seen once, and the ten largest clones take around 2.8%. This clonotype was seen a handful of times. Its antigen is unknown. The authors extracted total RNA from unfractionated whole blood. This receptor was taken from a human donor in good health.

The CDR3 spells CATELGLAKTQGQYF. The CDR3 nucleotides are TGTGCCACCGAGCTGGGACTAGCGAAAACCCAGGGGCAGTACTTC. The genes are TRBV2 and TRBJ2-7, with 10 nucleotides matching TRBD2. The CDR3 consists of 15 residues. V was pared by 10 bases and J by 9 bases, with 18 bases of the junction left unmatched. Germline V gene lookup returns CDR1 SNHLY and CDR2 FYNNEI.